The next 25 T cell receptor beta chains were all read from a single sample in a study of blood T cell repertoires in COVID-19 (dated by TCRdb to the early 2020s). Library preparation employed the immunoSEQ multiplex PCR assay. This is the immuneACCESS table as TCRdb keeps it, with only in-frame sequences that have V and J called. A part of the clones is gone; compared with another copy, unresolved V genes explain less than half, and the rest is unexplained. The sample table shows some 320,000 clones, and over 75% are seen once. The ten most abundant clones make up roughly 8% of the sample. Sequencing input: peripheral blood. The receptors derive from a woman aged 50 to 60 who had recovered from COVID-19.

This clone appeared a single time. The J gene is TRBJ2-2, the V gene TRBV7-3; 9 bases are shared with TRBD2. Germline lookup yields CDR1 SGHTA and CDR2 FQGTGA. CDR3 length: 16 residues. Trimming took 5 bases from V and 2 from J; bases not matched to a gene: 6. The chain's CDR3 is CASSPRTSANTGELFF. The CDR3 DNA reads as TGTGCCAGCAGCCCCCGGACTAGCGCCAACACCGGGGAGCTGTTTTTT.

In its sample, this clone was seen many times. The rearrangement uses TRBV5-6 and TRBJ1-2; the match to TRBD1 covers 11 bases. The trim removed 4 bases at V and 3 bases at J, leaving 5 bases unmatched. The germline V gene has CDR1 SGHDT and CDR2 YYEEEE. CDR3 length: 15 amino acids. CDR3 nucleotides: TGTGCCAGCAGCATCGGACAGGGGGCTGACTATGGCTACACCTTC. Translating gives CASSIGQGADYGYTF.

V is TRBV5-1 and J is TRBJ2-7, with a possible D match to TRBD2 (5 bases). CDR1 is SGHRS and CDR2 is YFSETQ in the germline V gene. Trimming stripped 0 bases from V and 5 bases from J, with 9 bases between. This CDR3 region has 13 residues. CDR3 bases: TGCGCCAGCAGCTTGGATGGGGAGCACGAGCAGTACTTC. This translates into CASSLDGEHEQYF.

The V call is TRBV5-4, the J call TRBJ2-7; 9 bases agree with TRBD2. Trimming at V came to 5 bases and at J to 1 base, leaving 7 bases not matched to a gene. In germline, CDR1 is SGHNT, CDR2 YYREEE (reference sequence). This CDR3 is 15 amino acids long. CDR3 protein: CASSLTSGVSYEQYF. The CDR3 DNA reads as TGTGCCAGCAGTTTGACTAGCGGAGTATCCTACGAGCAGTACTTC. Full variable domain (outside the CDR3, taken from reference TRBV5-4 and TRBJ2-7): ETGVTQSPTHLIKTRGQQVTLRCSSQSGHNTVSWYQQALGQGPQFIFQYYREEENGRGNFPPRFSGLQFPNYSSELNVNALELDDSALYLCASSLTSGVSYEQYFGPGTRLTVT.

The sample holds one count of this clone. The V and J genes are TRBV6-2 or TRBV6-3 and TRBJ1-1; D is ambiguous. The CDR3 covers 17 residues. Between the trimmed V and J ends, which lost 0 bases and 1 base, there was a span of 15 bases. Germline CDR1 MNHEY, CDR2 SVGEGT. Here the CDR3 reads CASSYSLGVEGNTEAFF. The CDR3 coding sequence is TGTGCCAGCAGTTACTCCCTGGGAGTTGAGGGGAACACTGAAGCTTTCTTT.

The genes are TRBV6-2 or TRBV6-3 and TRBJ2-2, with D uncertain. The CDR3 has 17 amino acids. V lost 4 bases and J lost 3, with 18 bases in between. Germline CDR1 and CDR2: MNHEY and SVGEGT. The CDR3 here is CASSSRVERVYTGELFF. The CDR3, as DNA: TGTGCCAGCAGTTCTCGGGTCGAAAGAGTCTACACCGGGGAGCTGTTTTTT.

The gene calls are TRBV15 and TRBJ2-7, with a weak D call TRBD2 (5 bases). Trimming stripped 0 bases from V and 3 bases from J, with 15 bases between. Germline CDR1 and CDR2: LNHNV and YYDKDF (reference sequence). The CDR3 has 16 residues. The CDR3 DNA sequence: TGTGCCACCAGCAGAGATGGTGCGAGCGGACGCTACGAGCAGTACTTC. It translates to CATSRDGASGRYEQYF.

The gene calls are TRBV5-6 and TRBJ2-1; D is unresolved. V was cut by 1 base and J by 8 bases, with 10 bases left in between. This CDR3 is 13 amino acids long. Germline lookup yields CDR1 SGHDT and CDR2 YYEEEE. The CDR3 region is CASSLFSTDEQFF. Written as DNA, the CDR3 is TGTGCCAGCAGCTTGTTTAGTACCGATGAGCAGTTCTTC.

The chain employs TRBV9 and TRBJ2-1, with TRBD2 matching over 8 bases. V trimming: 2 bases; J trimming: 4 bases; junction bases outside the gene matches: 5. Looked up from germline, CDR1 is SGDLS and CDR2 is YYNGEE. The CDR3 totals 15 residues. Here the CDR3 DNA reads TGTGCCAGCAGCGTGAGCGGGAGAGCATACAATGAGCAGTTCTTC. It specifies CASSVSGRAYNEQFF.

The chain employs TRBV6-5 and TRBJ2-3; TRBD2 might be the D (6 bases). This CDR3 has 12 amino acids. CDR1 and CDR2 (germline): MNHEY, SVGAGI. Trimming shortened V by 10 bases and J by 0 bases, and 8 bases separated the two germline ends. The CDR3 protein is CAIGTSTDTQYF. In DNA form, the CDR3 reads TGTGCCATTGGGACTAGCACAGATACGCAGTATTTT.

V usage is TRBV12-3 or TRBV12-4 and J usage is TRBJ1-1; the D gene is possibly TRBD1 (6 bases). The CDR3 length is 13 residues. Deletions cut 2 bases from V and 4 bases from J, with 8 bases between. The CDR3 coding sequence is TGTGCCAGCAGTTTACTCAGGGGCACTGAAGCTTTCTTT. Translation: CASSLLRGTEAFF.

The chain joins TRBV28 to TRBJ1-2, with TRBD1 identical over 9 bases. The germline V gene encodes CDR1 MDHEN and CDR2 SYDVKM. This CDR3 comprises 14 residues. V gave up 4 bases and J gave up 6 bases; unmatched junction bases: 6. The CDR3 here is CASSSTGGWDGYTF. The CDR3 DNA follows: TGTGCCAGCAGTTCCACAGGGGGCTGGGATGGCTACACCTTC.

This sequence joins TRBV6-5 and TRBJ2-7; D gene ambiguous. V lost 7 bases, J lost 2 bases, and 12 bases lay in between. The CDR3 totals 13 residues. Looked up from germline, CDR1 is MNHEY and CDR2 is SVGAGI. This CDR3 is CASKMGRTYEQYF. CDR3 DNA sequence: TGTGCCAGCAAGATGGGCAGAACCTACGAGCAGTACTTC.

V gene TRBV9 combines with J gene TRBJ2-3, with D unclear. The CDR3 is made up of 15 amino acids. Germline lookup yields CDR1 SGDLS and CDR2 YYNGEE. V lost 6 bases and J lost 4, with 18 bases in between. The CDR3 DNA reads as TGTGCCAGCACCCCCCTTTCCCTTATTGCAGATACGCAGTATTTT. Its protein product is CASTPLSLIADTQYF.

V gene TRBV3-1 (or the pseudogene TRBV3-2) combines with J gene TRBJ2-2; a weak D match, TRBD1 (6 bases). Trimming removed 0 bases at V and 5 bases at J, with 13 bases between. CDR3 size: 16 residues. CDR1 and CDR2 from the germline V gene are LGHDT and YNNKEL (reference sequence). Here the CDR3 reads CASSQESGDPTGELFF. The CDR3 nucleotides read TGTGCCAGCAGCCAAGAGTCAGGGGACCCTACCGGGGAGCTGTTTTTT.

The V gene is TRBV3-1 (or the pseudogene TRBV3-2), the J gene TRBJ1-2, with D possibly being TRBD1 (6 bases). The CDR3 length is 16 residues. Germline V gene lookup returns CDR1 LGHDT and CDR2 YNNKEL (reference sequence). Trimming stripped 4 bases from V and 0 bases from J, with 15 bases between. Here the CDR3 DNA reads TGTGCCAGCAGCCTGGTGGGGGCACATGCTAACTATGGCTACACCTTC. It specifies CASSLVGAHANYGYTF.

This chain connects TRBV7-2 to TRBJ1-1; the match to TRBD1 covers 7 bases. The V and J ends lost 5 bases and 6 bases, in that order; junction bases with no gene match: 12. CDR3 size: 15 residues. Germline loops: CDR1 SGHTA, CDR2 FQGNSA. The CDR3 region is CASSKQTGDRPEAFF. The CDR3 DNA reads TGTGCCAGCAGCAAACAAACAGGGGACCGACCTGAAGCTTTCTTT.

This chain links TRBV5-6 with TRBJ1-1, with a weak D call TRBD1 (6 bases). Trimming stripped 1 base from V and 0 bases from J, with 13 bases between. The CDR3 spans 16 residues. Germline loops: CDR1 SGHDT, CDR2 YYEEEE. Here the CDR3 reads CASSLYGGLVNTEAFF. CDR3 sequence (DNA): TGTGCCAGCAGCTTGTACGGGGGGCTCGTGAACACTGAAGCTTTCTTT.

The rearrangement uses TRBV7-8 and TRBJ1-5, with D maybe TRBD1 (5 bases). CDR3 length equals 12 residues. The germline V gene has CDR1 SGHVS and CDR2 FQNEAQ. The CDR3, as DNA: TGTCCCCGGGGGAGGGAGAATCAGCCCCAGCATTTT. It specifies CPRGRENQPQHF.

The rearrangement links TRBV19 to TRBJ1-5; D remains unclear. Trimming shortened V by 3 bases and J by 5 bases, and 8 bases separated the two germline ends. Germline V gene lookup returns CDR1 LNHDA and CDR2 SQIVND (reference sequence). The length of the CDR3 is 13 residues. CDR3 sequence: CASSMTTDQPQHF. The CDR3 coding sequence is TGTGCCAGTAGTATGACAACCGATCAGCCCCAGCATTTT.

V usage is TRBV29-1 and J usage is TRBJ1-2; D might be TRBD1 (6 bases). CDR1 and CDR2 from the germline V gene are SQVTM and ANQGSEA. The germline V and J ends were trimmed by 1 base and 5 bases, with 14 bases remaining between them. The CDR3 has 14 residues. CDR3 in amino acids: CSVEVSGQPYGYTF. The DNA for the CDR3 is TGCAGCGTTGAAGTTTCCGGACAGCCATATGGCTACACCTTC. Using reference TRBV29-1 and TRBJ1-2 for the parts outside the CDR3, the full variable domain is SAVISQKPSRDICQRGTSLTIQCQVDSQVTMMFWYRQQPGQSLTLIATANQGSEATYESGFVIDKFPISRPNLTFSTLTVSNMSPEDSSIYLCSVEVSGQPYGYTFGSGTRLTVV.

The rearrangement links TRBV10-2 to TRBJ2-3; the match to TRBD2 covers 11 bases. The CDR3 has 18 amino acids. Germline CDR1 is WSHSY and CDR2 is SAAADI. The J segment lost 0 bases and the V segment lost 7 bases, leaving 12 bases of the junction unmatched. This CDR3 reads CASTAGTSGRTSTDTQYF. CDR3 nucleotide sequence: TGCGCCAGCACGGCCGGGACTAGCGGACGTACTAGCACAGATACGCAGTATTTT.

The rearrangement uses TRBV7-3 and TRBJ2-7; 9 bases are a match to TRBD2. Germline CDR1 reads SGHTA; CDR2 reads FQGTGA. The V gene end was trimmed by 5 bases and the J gene end by 4 bases; junction bases not matched to a gene: 6. There are 14 residues in the CDR3. The CDR3 DNA is TGTGCCAGCAGCCAGCAAGCGGGAGGATACGAGCAGTACTTC. Translating it yields CASSQQAGGYEQYF.

The V call is TRBV28, the J call TRBJ2-7, with 8 bases identical to TRBD1. This CDR3 has 14 residues. V shed 5 bases, J shed 3 bases, and the junction held 6 bases outside the gene matches. The germline V gene encodes CDR1 MDHEN and CDR2 SYDVKM. CDR3 sequence reads: CASSAQGASYEQYF. DNA for the CDR3: TGTGCCAGCAGTGCCCAGGGGGCGAGCTACGAGCAGTACTTC.

The CDR3 spells CASSYSAGLEKLFF. The CDR3 DNA reads as TGTGCCAGCAGTTACTCGGCAGGGCTCGAAAAACTGTTTTTT. V and J are TRBV6-5 and TRBJ1-4, with D perhaps matching TRBD1 (5 bases). CDR3 size: 14 residues. Germline CDR1 is MNHEY and CDR2 is SVGAGI. Trimming pared 0 bases from V and 8 bases from J, leaving 10 bases between.